The 9 T cell receptor beta chains reported below all come from one sample, sequenced in a study of neurological immune-mediated disorders. TCRdb processed the 5' RACE reads anew with MiXCR; each CDR3 protein has one entry. The sample includes under 90,000 distinct CDR3 sequences, under 4.5% of them seen just once. Sequenced input: PBMCs. The receptor source for this set is a woman between 45 and 60 years old with multiple sclerosis.

This clonotype has a handful of counts. The rearrangement joins TRBV6-2 or TRBV6-3 to TRBJ2-5; no definite D call. Trimming removed 6 bases at V and 5 bases at J, with 19 bases between. The length of the CDR3 is 15 residues. Germline lookup yields CDR1 MNHEY and CDR2 SVGEGT. The CDR3 reads CASSPSAVVVETQYF. DNA of the CDR3: TGTGCCAGCAGCCCATCCGCGGTTGTTGTGGAGACCCAGTACTTC.

In this sample, this clonotype turned up many times. The J gene is TRBJ2-3, the V gene TRBV12-3 or TRBV12-4; D might be TRBD2 (6 bases). The germline V and J ends were trimmed by 2 bases and 4 bases, with 13 bases remaining between them. There are 15 residues in the CDR3. CDR3 DNA sequence: TGTGCCAGCAGTTTAAGGGCAGGGACTGCAGATACGCAGTATTTT. Translated: CASSLRAGTADTQYF.

This clonotype appeared a few times. V usage is TRBV5-5 and J usage is TRBJ2-7, with D possibly called TRBD1 or TRBD2 (5 bases each). V was pared by 0 bases and J by 1 base, with 14 bases between. The germline CDR1 and CDR2 sequences are SGHKS and YYEKEE (reference sequence). The CDR3 runs to 16 residues. CDR3 sequence: CASSLDVGVTSYEQYF. CDR3 nucleotides: TGTGCCAGCAGCTTGGACGTGGGGGTGACGTCCTACGAGCAGTACTTC.

The chain is built from TRBV20-1 and TRBJ2-7; possible D gene TRBD2, 5 bases. V was trimmed by 1 base and J by 6 bases, leaving 10 bases between them. In germline, CDR1 is DFQATT, CDR2 SNEGSKA (reference sequence). CDR3 length: 12 amino acids. In DNA form, the CDR3 reads TGCAGTGCTAGAGGGACTGTCGGCGAGCAGTACTTC. Residues: CSARGTVGEQYF.

The table lists this clonotype with many counts. The chain joins TRBV6-1 to TRBJ2-1; 12 nucleotides line up with TRBD2. The CDR3 sequence is 15 residues long. CDR1 is MNHNS and CDR2 is SASEGT in the germline V gene. The ends lost 4 bases at V and 5 bases at J; junction bases unmatched: 3. CDR3 bases: TGTGCCAGCAGTGGGACTAGCGGGGATAACAATGAGCAGTTCTTC. This gives the protein CASSGTSGDNNEQFF.

This clonotype showed up many times. CDR3 sequence: CASSWGTGTDTQYF. The CDR3 DNA reads as TGCGCCAGCAGCTGGGGGACAGGGACAGATACGCAGTATTTT. This chain links TRBV5-1 with TRBJ2-3; 9 nucleotides line up with TRBD1. The germline CDR1 and CDR2 sequences are SGHRS and YFSETQ. The V gene end was trimmed by 3 bases and the J gene end by 3 bases; junction bases not matched to a gene: 2. The CDR3 is made up of 14 amino acids.

This clonotype was detected many times. This rearrangement joins TRBV6-5 to TRBJ2-3; 7 bases fit TRBD2. The CDR3 consists of 16 residues. After removal of 9 bases from V and 1 base from J, the junction contained 13 bases not matched to a gene. The V gene's germline CDR1 is MNHEY and CDR2 SVGAGI. CDR3 DNA: TGTGCCAGTACGGGAGGCGGGGGTTTCCGCACAGATACGCAGTATTTT. Translated: CASTGGGGFRTDTQYF.

Ten or more counts support this clonotype. The J gene is TRBJ2-1, the V gene TRBV5-1, with D unclear. The CDR3 extends over 16 amino acids. Trimming pared 0 bases from V and 2 bases from J, leaving 12 bases between. Germline CDR1 and CDR2: SGHRS and YFSETQ. CDR3 loop: CASSLDTYRPYNEQFF. The CDR3 DNA reads TGCGCCAGCAGCTTGGACACATATCGCCCCTACAATGAGCAGTTCTTC.

This clonotype was seen ten or more times. The chain uses TRBV7-2 and TRBJ2-1, with D uncertain. This CDR3 spans 13 amino acids. The ends were cut back, 0 bases at V and 6 bases at J, with 6 bases in the middle. Germline lookup yields CDR1 SGHTA and CDR2 FQGNSA. The CDR3 DNA reads TGTGCCAGCAGCTTAGCATTGGCCAATGAGCAGTTCTTC. Translating it yields CASSLALANEQFF.